This T cell receptor (beta chain) originates from a study of cytomegalovirus exposure and HLA in healthy donors (dated by TCRdb to 2016 to 2017). For the study in its entirety: In an earlier analysis of several hundred of the donors, 276 Gb of sequence data and about 110 million unique TCR beta sequences from roughly 190 million T cells were reported. The aim of the study was to test whether cataloging public T cell receptors could identify signatures of past pathogen exposure. To study patterns of TCR occurrence, a later analysis re-analyzed previously published TCR beta repertoires from 666 donors and added high-resolution HLA genotyping. The number of donors typed differed by locus, with about 620-630 for A, B, C, DRB1 and DQB1, around 500 for DQA1, 600 to 610 for DPA1, and approximately 470 for DPB1. Of the roughly 400 genotyped donors, less than 90% were placed in the genetic ancestry cluster associated with self-reported Caucasian donors. About five DR-DQ haplotypes were treated as single units for association and clustering because of strong linkage in the cohort. Along with the approximately 700-subject first cohort, a separate validation cohort of about 110 different subjects was used. HLA typing included class I and class II loci at four-digit resolution. Donor age, sex, ethnicity and CMV serostatus were collected together with the repertoire data. The T cell repertoires of around 730 subjects were profiled by immunosequencing and related to cytomegalovirus serostatus. Genome-wide SNP genotypes for about three fifths of the roughly 670 donors were used in a later genetic analysis, which treated that subset as a discovery cohort. Approximately 300 gigabases of sequencing data and 78 million or so unique TCR sequences were included in an early release covering about 600 HLA-typed donors. Among 398 genotyped donors of the cohort, an average of around 250,000 unique TCR beta nucleotide sequences was sequenced per donor, of which approximately 18% were non-productive. An earlier analysis of fewer than 700 of the donors applied high-throughput TCR beta sequencing to assess whether each TCR beta V gene segment acted as functional or pseudogenic. Every repertoire in the discovery cohort had been generated on one and the same sequencing platform. The study combined high-throughput TCR immunosequencing, statistical association of individual TCRs with disease status, and machine learning to predict cytomegalovirus infection status. In the later analysis, no new phenotypic data were used to find candidate immune exposures; instead, reliance was placed on TCR beta sequences and their occurrence across donors. Findings and caveats that apply to the study as a whole: In a later analysis, HLA-associated TCR beta chains were found to be more clonally expanded and to have lower generation probabilities than equally common non-associated chains. For the cohort, immune exposure information was limited to CMV serostatus. A cluster of highly shared sequence variants was judged likely to be a technical artifact of the sequencing pipeline. Some IMGT-functional V segments, including TRBV6-2 and TRBV6-3, could not be distinguished by the 87-base-pair reads and were therefore excluded. Correlated functional status among segregating V segments might reflect linkage disequilibrium, but an unknown experimental factor could not be ruled out. This cohort had only TCR beta chains sequenced, and the lack of alpha or paired-chain data limited which features could be detected. According to a later analysis, most CMV-associated TCR beta chains appeared to be HLA-restricted, and the HLA associations seemed to be driven largely by CMV exposure. In vitro tests confirmed that three of the cytomegalovirus-associated TCR beta chains recognize cytomegalovirus antigens. In a later genetic analysis, fewer N-insertions in productive TCRs were reported among donors in an Asian-associated ancestry cluster than the roughly 700-donor mean. In a later analysis, several top co-occurrence clusters were reported to appear linked to parvovirus B19, influenza, CMV and Epstein-Barr virus. In an earlier analysis of under 600 of the donors, most TCR beta V segments were observed in productive rearrangements about 87% or about 30% of the time, broadly matching IMGT annotations. V-gene and J-gene trimming of TCR beta chains was associated with a missense DCLRE1C variant in a later genetic analysis, and the association was replicated in an independent cohort. When HLA alleles, especially DR and DQ, strongly co-occurred, attributing TCR associations to individual alleles was difficult. The classifier was reported to diagnose cytomegalovirus status with high specificity and sensitivity in both the original and validation cohorts. Because HLA typing was missing for some donors at each locus, association tests included only the typed subset. The earlier analysis of about 600 of the donors excluded roughly 16 rarely observed V segments, including chromosome 9 orphons, because counts were too low. In the study, 150 to 200 TCR beta chains were listed as associated with cytomegalovirus. In a later analysis, the rate of TCR association differed among HLA loci, with DRB1 alleles having the most associated TCRs and HLA-C alleles having the fewest. Across donors, most TCR sequences were observed very rarely, whereas some public TCRs were present in many individuals. A later analysis associated 16,951 TCR beta sequences with specific HLA alleles at a false discovery rate of 0.05. According to the authors, the approach could potentially be generalized to other disease states and immunological phenotypes. A further reported finding was that TCR beta sequences accurately predicted the HLA-A and HLA-B alleles for most subjects in the first cohort. The presence/absence analyses assumed that sequencing depth was roughly uniform across donors, and that assumption may not be true.

The library was produced with the immunoSEQ multiplex PCR assay. For the multiplex PCR, a mixture combining 60 forward primers for TCR Vbeta segments and 13 reverse primers for TCR Jbeta segments was used. Amplification of the CDR3 region of rearranged TCR beta genes was performed with a multiplex PCR assay on genomic DNA. Amplified TCR beta libraries were sequenced as 87-base-pair reads on the Illumina HiSeq System. As for how the authors treated the data: A later analysis tallied roughly 76 million unique TCR beta chains across the 666 repertoires, and approximately 11 million of those chains were shared by two or more donors. Raw reads were error-corrected and collapsed into unique sequences by a nearest-neighbor algorithm in which closely related sequences were merged to remove PCR and sequencing errors. V, D and J gene segments were assigned by aligning CDR3 sequences to IMGT reference sequences. For a sequence to be retained, at least a six-nucleotide match to both a V gene segment and a J gene segment was required. Rearrangements were called productive when the CDR3 lacked stop codons and stayed in frame with V and J; all others were non-productive. Following IMGT convention, CDR3 was defined as the stretch from the second conserved V-encoded cysteine to the conserved J-encoded phenylalanine. In an earlier analysis of around 540 of the donors, sequences lacking an unambiguous match to a single V gene segment were excluded. An earlier analysis of a few hundred of the donors classified V segments as functional when productive rearrangements were above 56.7% and as segregating when the standard deviation between donors was above 5%. A statistical classification framework was developed to diagnose cytomegalovirus status using the catalog of TCR beta chain sequences. In a later analysis, V and J genes were assigned by comparing TCR nucleotide sequences against IMGT/GENE-DB human TR gene sequences. The TCRdist pipeline was used in a later analysis to assign CDR3 sequences and most-parsimonious VDJ recombination scenarios. A later analysis defined each TCR beta chain by its CDR3 amino acid sequence plus V-gene family, and excluded reads lacking a unique V-gene family. To address suspected cross-contamination and a sequencing artifact, a later analysis removed over 500 highly shared, low-generation-probability nucleotide sequences. For each public chain, a later analysis derived a clonal expansion index from normalized ranks of inferred template counts within each repertoire. Generation probabilities in a later analysis came from a VDJ recombination model fitted to out-of-frame rearrangements, and those results were checked against IGoR. In a later analysis, TCR-TCR, TCR-HLA and TCR-CMV co-occurrence was scored with hypergeometric tests, and a repertoire-size bias correction was applied to TCR pairs. In a later analysis, false discovery rates were estimated by permuting HLA or CMV assignments 20 times. In a later analysis, co-occurring TCRs were grouped with DBSCAN, and TCRdist sequence similarity was added when clustering was performed within HLA-allele-positive subsets. Repertoires with fewer than 30,000 or more than 120,000 public chains were left out of co-occurrence clustering, as were five repertoires with anomalous nucleotide sharing. TCRdb retrieved this table from immuneACCESS and kept in-frame rearrangements only. Not all clones are present; in checked studies, unresolved V genes account for under half, and no reason is known for the remainder. V and J calls and clone size are given by that table; D and trimming were obtained from the DNA. Across this sample there are about 210,000 clones, with 65% to 85% seen only once. Roughly 3.1% of the sample is held by the ten biggest clonotypes.

CDR3 length: 15 amino acids, cysteine to phenylalanine. Solely the CDR3 DNA is kept, with 45 bases framed from the first base. CDR1 is given as SGHDN and CDR2 as FVKESK, both from the germline V gene. The germline V end is reduced by 6 bases and the J end by 3 bases; junction bases left unmatched: 8. A remark on this clone: It lacks a known antigen. No much larger clonotype is one base removed from it; base qualities were not supplied.

The cohort was made up of about 670 healthy bone marrow donors. All cohort members were sampled while nominally healthy, although unrecorded immune exposures were likely present. The donor was CMV seronegative and was included in the group of under 450 seronegative cohort members. A peripheral blood sample was provided by each donor, and peripheral blood mononuclear cells were used for TCR beta sequencing. Genomic DNA extraction from the blood cell samples was performed with the Qiagen DNeasy Blood Extraction Kit. This sequence uses TRBV14 and TRBJ1-3, with 7 bases aligning to TRBD1. Sequenced material: PBMCs. This clonotype was obtained from a man in his thirties or forties in good health and CMV-seronegative. Read as DNA, the sequence is TGTGCCAGCAGTGGCGCAGGGGGTCATGGAAACACCATATATTTT. Its product reads: CASSGAGGHGNTIYF.